This record concerns one TCR beta chain sequence. Its antigen is unidentified. This entry belongs to a study of shared clonotypes between healthy human individuals. Findings and limits, study-wide: Genetic and exposure-history diversity was limited by the few donors. Non-shared clonotypes were found to have lower generation probabilities than the clonotypes that were shared by all four of the sorted-subset donors. Donor clonotype sharing was expected to depend on sequencing depth. Only blood samples were collected, and tissue repertoires likely differ.

Germline CDR1 reads SGHRS; CDR2 reads YFSETQ. The CDR3 loop spans 13 amino acids. Trimming removed 4 bases from V and 6 bases from J, with 13 bases in between. In the naive CD8 group, cells lacked CD45RO and were positively selected for CCR7, so terminally differentiated effector memory CD45RA+ cells were left out. The data were produced by immunoSEQ multiplex PCR, yet TCRdb's version contains in-frame clones alone and is incomplete. The data show fewer than 1 million clones, approximately 96% seen once. This receptor was taken from a man aged 25 to 40 in good health. The sample was naive CD8+ T cells sorted from blood. This chain uses TRBV5-1 with TRBJ1-2, with D hard to call. The CDR3 DNA reads as TGCGCCAGCAGCCAGGACGGCTCCGATGGCTACACCTTC. Residues: CASSQDGSDGYTF.